What follows is one T cell receptor beta chain and its context. The CDR3 is made up of 13 amino acids. V was trimmed by 3 bases and J by 5 bases, leaving 9 bases between them. CDR1 and CDR2 from the germline V gene are SGHDT and YYEEEE. This sample is part of a study of OX40 agonist ivuxolimab in advanced cancers. Study as a whole: Dose-escalation patients had hepatocellular carcinoma, melanoma, renal cell or head and neck cancer.

TCRdb's table, derived via immunoSEQ multiplex PCR, lists solely in-frame clones and lacks some. This sample has around 16,000 clones; around 65% occur once, and the top ten carry 7.5% to 9.5%. The receptor's source is an adult with an advanced solid tumor such as melanoma, head and neck, liver or kidney cancer. V is TRBV5-6 and J is TRBJ2-1; D remains unclear. The sample here was CD4+ or CD8+ T cells sorted from blood, taken in a trial of the OX40 agonist ivuxolimab. CDR3 sequence: CASSWFGDNEQFF. The DNA of the CDR3 is TGTGCCAGCAGCTGGTTTGGGGACAATGAGCAGTTCTTC. Looking up the rest from reference TRBV5-6 and TRBJ2-1 gives the full variable domain: DAGVTQSPTHLIKTRGQQVTLRCSPKSGHDTVSWYQQALGQGPQFIFQYYEEEERQRGNFPDRFSGHQFPNYSSELNVNALLLGDSALYLCASSWFGDNEQFFGPGTRLTVL.